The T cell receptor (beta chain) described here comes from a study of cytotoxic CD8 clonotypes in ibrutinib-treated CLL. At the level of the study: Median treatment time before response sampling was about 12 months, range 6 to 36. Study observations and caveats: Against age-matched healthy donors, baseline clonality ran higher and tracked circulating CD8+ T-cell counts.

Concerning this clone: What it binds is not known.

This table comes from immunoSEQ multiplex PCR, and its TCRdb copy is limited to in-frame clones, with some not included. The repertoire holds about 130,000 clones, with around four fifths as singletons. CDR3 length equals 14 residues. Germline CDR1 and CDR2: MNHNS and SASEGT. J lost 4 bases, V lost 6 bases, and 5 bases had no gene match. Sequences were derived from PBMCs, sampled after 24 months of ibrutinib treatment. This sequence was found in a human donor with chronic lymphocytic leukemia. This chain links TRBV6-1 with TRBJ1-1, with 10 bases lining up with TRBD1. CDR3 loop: CASRGGTGVTEAFF. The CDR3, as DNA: TGTGCCAGCAGGGGGGGGACAGGGGTCACTGAAGCTTTCTTT.